This TCR beta chain was documented in a study of T cell repertoires in cytomegalovirus infection. The sample holds many counts of this clonotype. Its antigen remains unknown. Study outcomes and limitations: Dominant in the ex vivo response were TCR beta clonotypes restricted by HLA-C and specific for CMV.

With 2 bases removed from V and 0 bases from J, the gap between germline ends came to 26 bases. The CDR3 sequence is 22 residues long. Germline V gene lookup returns CDR1 SGHTA and CDR2 FQGNSA. MiXCR was run by TCRdb on the reads, yielding one entry per CDR3 protein. The repertoire has fewer than 250,000 distinct CDR3 sequences, 10% to 15% of them found once; the top ten carry 1.5% to 2%. This chain connects TRBV7-2 to TRBJ2-6; a weak D match, TRBD1 (5 bases). This sequence originates from a human donor in good health (CMV status not recorded). Some clones in this sample may be carry-over from other donors' samples. The sample was PBMCs. The CDR3: CASSLFSLVDSPIISGANVLTF. Written as DNA, the CDR3 is TGTGCCAGCAGCTTATTTTCGCTAGTTGACAGTCCAATTATCTCTGGGGCCAACGTCCTGACTTTC.